Shown below are 10 T cell receptor beta chains from a single sample sequenced in a study of beta chain features in type 1 diabetes. Expressed TCRB transcripts were sequenced because the isolated RNA had all been reverse transcribed beforehand. Only in-frame clones appear in the TCRdb table, and some are missing; sequencing was by immunoSEQ multiplex PCR. The data show 200,000 to 250,000 clones, with approximately 10% seen just once and about 1.2% held by the top ten. Sequenced input: central memory CD4+ T cells from blood. Receptor source: a man aged 18 to 29 in good health.

This clone was seen a handful of times. The chain employs TRBV6-1 and TRBJ1-1; D is undetermined. Per the germline V gene, CDR1 is MNHNS and CDR2 is SASEGT. This CDR3 is built from 12 residues. Trimming cost V 2 bases and J 1 base, with 2 bases left between them. The CDR3 spells CASSEPNTEAFF. In DNA, the CDR3 is TGTGCCAGCAGTGAACCGAACACTGAAGCTTTCTTT.

To note about this clone: A read error is the likely source, as a far larger clone sits one nucleotide away. The V call is TRBV11-2, the J call TRBJ2-3; 7 bases align to TRBD2. The V gene's germline CDR1 is SGHAT and CDR2 FQNNGV. The length of the CDR3 is 18 residues. The CDR3 DNA sequence: TGTTCCAGCAGCTTTAGTAGGGCTCTAGCGGCCCGCACAGATACGCAGTATTTT. As protein: CSSSFSRALAARTDTQYF.

This clone was seen a few times. J is TRBJ2-7 and V is TRBV18, with D possibly matching TRBD1 (6 bases). The CDR3 contains 15 residues. The ends were cut back, 0 bases at V and 2 bases at J, with 11 bases in the middle. Germline CDR1 KGHSH, CDR2 LQKENI. CDR3 nucleotide sequence: TGTGCCAGCTCACCACCGGGGGCGCTGGCCTACGAGCAGTACTTC. Its translation is CASSPPGALAYEQYF.

The gene calls are TRBV15 and TRBJ1-5; the D is unclear. The CDR3 is made up of 14 amino acids. The germline V gene has CDR1 LNHNV and CDR2 YYDKDF (reference sequence). Trimming took off 6 bases at V and 4 bases at J, with 13 bases between the two ends. CDR3 residues: CATSTAWENQPQHF. CDR3 DNA: TGTGCCACCAGTACCGCGTGGGAGAATCAGCCCCAGCATTTT.

In its sample, this clone was seen a few times. This sequence joins TRBV11-2 and TRBJ2-7, with D unresolved. V lost 2 bases, J lost 2 bases, and 16 bases lay in between. The germline gives CDR1 SGHAT, CDR2 FQNNGV. The CDR3 has 16 amino acids. CDR3 coding DNA: TGTGCCAGCAGCTTAAGTCCCCCTCCTCGGGCCTACGAGCAGTACTTC. Translating it yields CASSLSPPPRAYEQYF.

The chain couples TRBV14 to TRBJ2-1; D assignment may be TRBD1 or TRBD2 (6 bases each). V was trimmed by 3 bases and J by 7 bases, leaving 10 bases between them. This CDR3 is 13 amino acids long. CDR1 and CDR2 (germline): SGHDN, FVKESK. CDR3 protein: CASSHRRGNEQFF. In nucleotides, the CDR3 is TGTGCCAGCAGCCATCGGAGGGGGAATGAGCAGTTCTTC. Complete variable domain (other parts from reference TRBV14 and TRBJ2-1): EAGVTQFPSHSVIEKGQTVTLRCDPISGHDNLYWYRRVMGKEIKFLLHFVKESKQDESGMPNNRFLAERTGGTYSTLKVQPAELEDSGVYFCASSHRRGNEQFFGPGTRLTVL.

The table lists this clone with a few counts. The genes are TRBV30 and TRBJ2-1; D is uncertain. Trimming took 2 bases from V and 0 from J, leaving 5 bases between them. The CDR3 runs 13 residues. The V gene's germline CDR1 is GTSNPN and CDR2 SVGIG (reference sequence). As DNA, the CDR3 is TGTGCCTGGAGTCCGAGCTCCTACAATGAGCAGTTCTTC. It specifies CAWSPSSYNEQFF.

In its sample, this clone was seen a few times. The V gene is TRBV7-9, the J gene TRBJ1-2, with 7 bases fitting TRBD1. Germline loops: CDR1 SEHNR, CDR2 FQNEAQ (reference sequence). The CDR3 extends over 14 amino acids. J gave up 4 bases and V 5 bases, and 7 bases lay outside the gene matches. CDR3 in amino acids: CASSRPGTVYGYTF. CDR3 in DNA: TGTGCCAGCAGCCGCCCGGGGACAGTCTATGGCTACACCTTC. The full variable domain, rest sourced from reference TRBV7-9 and TRBJ1-2, is DTGVSQNPRHKITKRGQNVTFRCDPISEHNRLYWYRQTLGQGPEFLTYFQNEAQLEKSRLLSDRFSAERPKGSFSTLEIQRTEQGDSAMYLCASSRPGTVYGYTFGSGTRLTVV.

The J gene is TRBJ2-7, the V gene TRBV19; D ambiguous. Per the germline V gene, CDR1 is LNHDA and CDR2 is SQIVND (reference sequence). The CDR3 spans 12 residues. V was clipped by 0 bases and J by 10 bases, with 10 bases between them. The CDR3 DNA reads as TGTGCCAGTAGTATAGAGGACGGAAGACAGTACTTC. This codes for CASSIEDGRQYF.

This clone was found a few times. The CDR3 spells CASSPGRVGASSYNEQFF. CDR3 coding DNA: TGTGCCAGCAGCCCGGGGAGGGTCGGGGCGAGCTCCTACAATGAGCAGTTCTTC. The V call is TRBV14, the J call TRBJ2-1; 7 nucleotides agree with TRBD2. The CDR3 is made up of 18 amino acids. Unmatched junction bases numbered 12, after V lost 4 bases and J lost 0 bases. Germline V gives CDR1 SGHDN, CDR2 FVKESK.